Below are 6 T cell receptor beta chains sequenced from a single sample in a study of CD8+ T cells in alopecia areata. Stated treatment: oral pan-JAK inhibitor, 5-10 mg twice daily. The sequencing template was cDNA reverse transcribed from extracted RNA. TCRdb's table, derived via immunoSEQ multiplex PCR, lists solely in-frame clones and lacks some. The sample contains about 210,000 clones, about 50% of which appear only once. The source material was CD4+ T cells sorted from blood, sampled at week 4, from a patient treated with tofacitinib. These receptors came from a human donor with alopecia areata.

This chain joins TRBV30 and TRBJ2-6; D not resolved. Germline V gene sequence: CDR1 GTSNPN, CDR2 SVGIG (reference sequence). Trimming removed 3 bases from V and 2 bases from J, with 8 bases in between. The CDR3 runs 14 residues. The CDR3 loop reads CAWRMTAGANVLTF. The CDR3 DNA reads TGTGCCTGGAGGATGACCGCTGGGGCCAACGTCCTGACTTTC.

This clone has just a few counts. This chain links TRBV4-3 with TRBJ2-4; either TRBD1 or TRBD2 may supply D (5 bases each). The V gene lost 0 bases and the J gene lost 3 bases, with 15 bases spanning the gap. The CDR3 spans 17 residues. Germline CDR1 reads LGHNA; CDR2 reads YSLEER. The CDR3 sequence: CASSQDSPGSYKNIQYF. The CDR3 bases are TGCGCCAGCAGCCAAGATAGCCCAGGGAGTTACAAAAACATTCAGTACTTC.

CDR3 amino acids: CASSSRQTPNSPLHF. The CDR3 nucleotides are TGTGCCAGCAGTTCCAGACAGACCCCTAATTCACCCCTCCACTTT. V is TRBV27 and J is TRBJ1-6; possibly TRBD1 for D (5 bases). Germline CDR1 MNHEY, CDR2 SMNVEV (reference sequence). The V gene lost 4 bases and the J gene lost 6 bases, with 13 bases spanning the gap. CDR3 size: 15 residues.

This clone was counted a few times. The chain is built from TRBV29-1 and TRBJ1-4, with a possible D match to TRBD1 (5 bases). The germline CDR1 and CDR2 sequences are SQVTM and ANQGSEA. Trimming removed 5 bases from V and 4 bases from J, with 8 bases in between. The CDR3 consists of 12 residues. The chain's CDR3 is CSVRQHNEKLFF. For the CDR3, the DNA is TGCAGCGTTAGACAGCATAATGAAAAACTGTTTTTT.

The CDR3 bases are TGCAGCGTTGGGGACCTTCCAGGGGAGACCCAGTACTTC. Translation: CSVGDLPGETQYF. The V call is TRBV29-1, the J call TRBJ2-5; the D gene could be TRBD1 or TRBD2 (5 bases each). V gave up 4 bases and J gave up 5 bases, with 14 bases separating them. The germline CDR1 and CDR2 sequences are SQVTM and ANQGSEA. The CDR3 is 13 amino acids. Full variable domain (missing parts from reference TRBV29-1 and TRBJ2-5): SAVISQKPSRDICQRGTSLTIQCQVDSQVTMMFWYRQQPGQSLTLIATANQGSEATYESGFVIDKFPISRPNLTFSTLTVSNMSPEDSSIYLCSVGDLPGETQYFGPGTRLLVL.

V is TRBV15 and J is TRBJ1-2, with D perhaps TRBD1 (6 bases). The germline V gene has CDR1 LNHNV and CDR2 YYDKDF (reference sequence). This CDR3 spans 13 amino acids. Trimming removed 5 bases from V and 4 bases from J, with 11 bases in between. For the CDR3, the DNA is TGTGCCACCAGCCAGGGGCAGGGCTATGGCTACACCTTC. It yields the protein CATSQGQGYGYTF.